This TCR beta chain stems from a study of T cell repertoires in cytomegalovirus infection. On the study more broadly: Carrying CMV and the relevant HLA type showed in public TCR beta signatures.

Each CDR3 protein is one row after TCRdb ran MiXCR on the reads. This table holds 150,000 to 200,000 distinct CDR3 sequences, roughly 19% found once. CDR3 length equals 16 residues. The V end lost 0 bases, the J end lost 4 bases, and 12 bases lay between the germline ends. CDR1 is MNHEY, CDR2 SMNVEV, per germline (reference sequence). Study-wide results and limits: Totalled public TCR beta family frequency picked out people who carried CMV plus the relevant HLA. The study found HLA-C-restricted CMV-specific TCR beta clonotypes dominating the ex vivo response.

About this clonotype: Its matching antigen is unknown.

The chain joins TRBV27 to TRBJ1-4, with no clear D. The origin of this receptor is a human donor in good health (CMV status not recorded). Some clones in this sample may be carry-over from other donors' samples. What was sequenced was PBMCs. The CDR3 loop reads CASSLSLRAVNEKLFF. CDR3 in DNA: TGTGCCAGCAGTTTATCGTTGAGGGCAGTTAATGAAAAACTGTTTTTT.